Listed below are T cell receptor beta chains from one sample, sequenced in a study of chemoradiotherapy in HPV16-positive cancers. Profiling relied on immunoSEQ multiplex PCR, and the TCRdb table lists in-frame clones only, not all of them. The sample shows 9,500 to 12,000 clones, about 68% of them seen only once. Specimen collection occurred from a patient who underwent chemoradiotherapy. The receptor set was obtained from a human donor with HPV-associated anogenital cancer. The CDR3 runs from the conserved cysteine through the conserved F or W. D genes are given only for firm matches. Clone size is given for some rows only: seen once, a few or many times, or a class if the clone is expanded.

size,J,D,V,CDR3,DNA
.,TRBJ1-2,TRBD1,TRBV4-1,CASSLGQGARGYTF,TGCGCCAGCAGCCTTGGACAGGGGGCGAGGGGCTACACCTTC
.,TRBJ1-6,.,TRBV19,CASSLGGSASPLHF,TGTGCCAGTAGTTTGGGGGGATCTGCTTCACCCCTCCACTTT
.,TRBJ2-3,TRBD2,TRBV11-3,CASSPRTSVDTQYF,TGTGCCAGCAGCCCAAGGACTAGCGTAGATACGCAGTATTTT
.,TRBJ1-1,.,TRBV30,CACATVNTEAFF,TGTGCCTGTGCGACAGTGAACACTGAAGCTTTCTTT
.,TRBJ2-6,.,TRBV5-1,CASSPGRTGANVLTF,TGCGCCAGCAGCCCCGGACGGACTGGGGCCAACGTCCTGACTTTC
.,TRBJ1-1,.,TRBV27,CASSWGTGTAEQFF,.
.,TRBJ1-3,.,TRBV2,CASSPTRLGNTIYF,TGTGCCAGCAGTCCTACGAGGTTGGGAAACACCATATATTTT
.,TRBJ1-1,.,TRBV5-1,CASSLRGGNTEAFF,TGCGCCAGCAGCTTGCGGGGAGGGAACACTGAAGCTTTCTTT
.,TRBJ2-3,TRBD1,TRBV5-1,CASSTGQGADTQYF,TGCGCCAGCAGCACTGGACAGGGGGCAGATACGCAGTATTTT
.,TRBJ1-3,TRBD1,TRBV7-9,CASSWDRAGNTIYF,TGTGCCAGCAGCTGGGACAGGGCTGGAAACACCATATATTTT
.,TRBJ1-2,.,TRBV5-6,CASSLYNFYGYTF,TGTGCCAGCAGCTTGTACAACTTCTATGGCTACACCTTC
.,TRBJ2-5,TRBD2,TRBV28,CASSPNPWRGRETQYF,TGTGCCAGCAGTCCCAACCCATGGCGGGGGAGGGAGACCCAGTACTTC
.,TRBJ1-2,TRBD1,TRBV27,CASSYRPGTGNYGYTF,TGTGCCAGCAGTTACCGTCCCGGGACAGGGAACTATGGCTACACCTTC
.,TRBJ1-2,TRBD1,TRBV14,CASSQGQGGYGYTF,TGTGCCAGCAGCCAAGGACAGGGTGGCTATGGCTACACCTTC
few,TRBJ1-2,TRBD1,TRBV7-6,CASSSDRARGGYTF,TGTGCCAGCAGCTCAGACAGGGCGAGAGGTGGCTACACCTTC
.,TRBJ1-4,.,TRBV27,CASRPFEGKLFF,TGTGCCAGTAGACCATTCGAGGGAAAACTGTTTTTT
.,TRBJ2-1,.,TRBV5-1,CASSLGADYNEQFF,TGCGCCAGCAGCTTGGGCGCGGATTACAATGAGCAGTTCTTC
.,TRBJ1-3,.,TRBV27,CASSFNQDTSGNTIYF,TGTGCCAGCAGTTTCAACCAGGACACCTCTGGAAACACCATATATTTT
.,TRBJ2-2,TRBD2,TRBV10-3,CAISGLAGLRTGELFF,TGTGCCATCAGCGGACTAGCGGGGCTCCGAACCGGGGAGCTGTTTTTT
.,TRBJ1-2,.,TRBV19,CASSYAGKTVDHGYTF,TGTGCCAGTAGTTACGCGGGCAAAACCGTAGACCATGGCTACACCTTC
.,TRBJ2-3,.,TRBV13,CASSLKGSVSYTDTQYF,TGTGCCAGCAGCTTAAAAGGTTCTGTATCATACACAGATACGCAGTATTTT
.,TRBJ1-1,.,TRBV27,CASSLGQASFF,TGTGCCAGCAGTTTGGGTCAGGCAAGTTTCTTT
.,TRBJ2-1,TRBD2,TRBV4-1,CASSQWTSGSLHRQFF,TGCGCCAGCAGCCAATGGACTAGCGGGAGTCTCCACCGACAGTTCTTC
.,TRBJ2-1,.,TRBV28,CASSFFGTSSYNEQFF,TGTGCCAGCAGTTTCTTCGGGACATCATCCTACAATGAGCAGTTCTTC
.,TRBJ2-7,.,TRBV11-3,CASSPRDGAYEQYF,TGTGCCAGCAGCCCCAGGGACGGAGCCTACGAGCAGTACTTC
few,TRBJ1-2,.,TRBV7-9,CASSLAGVGVGYTF,TGTGCCAGCAGCTTAGCGGGGGTAGGAGTTGGCTACACCTTC
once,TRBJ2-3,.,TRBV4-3,CASSPGAGISTDTQYF,TGCGCCAGCAGCCCAGGGGCGGGAATAAGCACAGATACGCAGTATTTT
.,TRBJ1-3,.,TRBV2,CASSADYSGNTIYF,TGTGCCAGCAGCGCCGATTACTCTGGAAACACCATATATTTT
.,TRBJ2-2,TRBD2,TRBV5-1,CASSLVVRLADTGELFF,TGCGCCAGCAGCTTAGTGGTGAGACTAGCGGACACCGGGGAGCTGTTTTTT
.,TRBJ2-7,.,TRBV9,CASSPRGGRSSYEQYF,TGTGCCAGCAGCCCCCGTGGGGGGAGAAGCTCCTACGAGCAGTACTTC
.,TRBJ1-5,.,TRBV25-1,CASSGLSGPNQPQHF,TGTGCCAGCAGTGGTCTTTCGGGGCCCAATCAGCCCCAGCATTTT
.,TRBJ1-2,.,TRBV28,CASSLQGKSGPTF,TGTGCCAGCAGTTTACAGGGGAAGTCTGGTCCCACCTTC
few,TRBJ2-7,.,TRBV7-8,CASSPRDGAYEQYF,TGTGCCAGCAGCCCGAGGGACGGTGCCTACGAGCAGTACTTC
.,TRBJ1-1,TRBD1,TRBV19,CASLDRGSEAFF,TGTGCCAGCCTCGACAGGGGGTCTGAAGCTTTCTTT
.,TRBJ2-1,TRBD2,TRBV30,CAWSAGTRGNEQFF,TGTGCCTGGAGCGCCGGGACTAGGGGCAATGAGCAGTTCTTC
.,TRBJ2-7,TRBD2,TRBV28,CASSPLAGGFLEQYF,TGTGCCAGCAGTCCTCTAGCGGGAGGATTTCTCGAGCAGTACTTC
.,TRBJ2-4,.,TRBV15,CATSDPVADIAKNIQYF,TGTGCCACCAGCGATCCCGTAGCGGACATAGCCAAAAACATTCAGTACTTC
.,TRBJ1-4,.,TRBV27,CASSDYRPGGKLFF,TGTGCCAGCAGTGACTACCGCCCCGGGGGAAAACTGTTTTTT
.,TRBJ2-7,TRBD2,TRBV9,CASSAGAGGLYEQYF,TGTGCCAGCAGCGCCGGAGCGGGAGGGCTCTACGAGCAGTACTTC
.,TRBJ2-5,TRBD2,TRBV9,CASTRSGGSRETQYF,TGTGCCAGCACCCGTAGCGGGGGGTCACGGGAGACCCAGTACTTC
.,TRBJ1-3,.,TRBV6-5,CASSYREPGNTIYF,TGTGCCAGCAGTTACAGGGAACCTGGAAACACCATATATTTT
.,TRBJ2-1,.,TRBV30,CAWRAGQGGNEQFF,TGTGCCTGGAGGGCAGGACAGGGAGGGAATGAGCAGTTCTTC
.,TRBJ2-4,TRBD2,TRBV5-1,CASSATSGRAKNIQYF,TGCGCCAGCAGCGCGACTAGCGGGAGGGCCAAAAACATTCAGTACTTC
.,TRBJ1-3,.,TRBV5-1,CASSLPTDTIYF,TGCGCCAGCAGCTTGCCTACGGACACCATATATTTT
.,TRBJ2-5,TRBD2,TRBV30,CAWSPGGSQETQYF,TGTGCCTGGAGTCCGGGAGGGAGTCAAGAGACCCAGTACTTC
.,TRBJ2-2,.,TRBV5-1,CASSPGESRGELFF,TGCGCCAGCAGCCCAGGGGAATCGAGGGGGGAGCTGTTTTTT
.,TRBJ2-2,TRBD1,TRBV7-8,CASSFRQGTGELFF,TGTGCCAGCAGCTTTCGACAGGGGACCGGGGAGCTGTTTTTT
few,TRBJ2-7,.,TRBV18,CASATLDYEQYF,TGTGCCAGTGCCACCTTAGACTACGAGCAGTACTTC
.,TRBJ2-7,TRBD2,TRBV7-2,CASSSGTSGSRPYEQYF,TGTGCCAGCAGTTCGGGGACTAGCGGGAGTCGGCCCTACGAGCAGTACTTC
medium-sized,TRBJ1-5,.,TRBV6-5,CASSYRDSNQPQHF,TGTGCCAGCAGTTACAGAGATAGCAATCAGCCCCAGCATTTT
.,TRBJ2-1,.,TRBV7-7,CASSLGARFANNEQFF,TGTGCTAGCAGCTTAGGGGCGAGGTTCGCGAACAATGAGCAGTTCTTC
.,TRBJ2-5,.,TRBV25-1,CASSESKIWEQETQYF,TGTGCCAGCAGTGAATCGAAGATATGGGAGCAAGAGACCCAGTACTTC